The clone carrying this T cell receptor beta chain was counted once. Antigen: not known. Data came from immunoSEQ multiplex PCR; TCRdb stores just in-frame clones and leaves some out. This sample carries a few million clones, about 93% of them seen once, and the ten largest clones take more than 1.5%. CD45RO-negative, CCR7-positively selected cells formed the naive CD8 fraction, excluding terminally differentiated effector memory CD45RA+ cells. Every contributor of samples was a Caucasian grown-up residing in Nashville, Tennessee. The sample comes from a study of shared clonotypes between healthy human individuals. Germline V gene data show CDR1 as SGHDN and CDR2 as FVKESK. V lost 4 bases and J 2 bases, leaving 11 bases between the germline ends. The length of the CDR3 is 15 residues. Study observations and caveats: A reduction in generation probabilities was seen for non-shared clonotypes relative to those shared by all four donors. Across subsets, estimated richness was generally greater for naive than for memory populations. Donors were few, which limited the genetic and exposure-history diversity represented.

The sample taken for sequencing was naive CD8+ T cells from PBMCs. The chain recombines TRBV14 with TRBJ1-4; D is undetermined. The clonotype originates from a man aged 18-30 years in good health. Some clones in this sample may be carry-over from other donors' samples. The CDR3 region is CASSPGLSTNEKLFF. The CDR3 nucleotides are TGTGCCAGCAGCCCCGGCCTCTCCACTAATGAAAAACTGTTTTTT. Full variable domain (outside the CDR3, taken from reference TRBV14 and TRBJ1-4): EAGVTQFPSHSVIEKGQTVTLRCDPISGHDNLYWYRRVMGKEIKFLLHFVKESKQDESGMPNNRFLAERTGGTYSTLKVQPAELEDSGVYFCASSPGLSTNEKLFFGSGTQLSVL.